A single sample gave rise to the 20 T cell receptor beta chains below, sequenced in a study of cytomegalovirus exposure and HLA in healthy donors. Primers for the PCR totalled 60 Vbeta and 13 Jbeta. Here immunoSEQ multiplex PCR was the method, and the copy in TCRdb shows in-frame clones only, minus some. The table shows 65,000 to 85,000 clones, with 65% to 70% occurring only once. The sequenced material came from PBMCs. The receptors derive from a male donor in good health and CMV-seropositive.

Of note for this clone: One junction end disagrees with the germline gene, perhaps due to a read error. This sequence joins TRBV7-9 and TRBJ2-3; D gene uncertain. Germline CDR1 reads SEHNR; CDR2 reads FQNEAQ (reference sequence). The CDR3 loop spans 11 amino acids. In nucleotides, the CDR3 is TGTTCCAGCATTATTAGTAATACGCAGTATTTT. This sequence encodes CSSIISNTQYF.

CDR3 nucleotides: TGTGCCAGCAGTTTTCTCAGGGACACCAAAGAGACCCAGTACTTC. Amino acids: CASSFLRDTKETQYF. The chain combines TRBV27 with TRBJ2-5, with D possibly matching TRBD1 (6 bases). From germline, CDR1 is MNHEY and CDR2 SMNVEV (reference sequence). Trimming left V 3 bases short and J 3 bases short, with 14 bases between. This CDR3 comprises 15 residues.

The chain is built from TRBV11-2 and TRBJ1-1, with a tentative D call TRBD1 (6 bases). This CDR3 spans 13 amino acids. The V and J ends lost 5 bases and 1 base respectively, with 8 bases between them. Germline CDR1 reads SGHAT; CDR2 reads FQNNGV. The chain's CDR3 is CASSQQGNTEAFF. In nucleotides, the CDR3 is TGTGCCAGCAGCCAACAGGGGAACACTGAAGCTTTCTTT.

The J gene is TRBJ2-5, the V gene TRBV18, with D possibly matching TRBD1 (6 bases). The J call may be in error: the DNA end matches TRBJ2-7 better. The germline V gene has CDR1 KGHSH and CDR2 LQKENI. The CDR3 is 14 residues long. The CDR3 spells CASSRDTSSYEQYF. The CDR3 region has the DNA TGTGCCAGCTCACGGGACACGAGCTCCTACGAGCAGTACTTC.

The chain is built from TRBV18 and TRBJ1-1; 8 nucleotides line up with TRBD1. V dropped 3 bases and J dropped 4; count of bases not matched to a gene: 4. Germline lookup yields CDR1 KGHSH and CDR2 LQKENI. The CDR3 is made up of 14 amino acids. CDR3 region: CASSPPGQATEAFF. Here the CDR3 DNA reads TGTGCCAGCTCACCTCCGGGACAGGCCACTGAAGCTTTCTTT.

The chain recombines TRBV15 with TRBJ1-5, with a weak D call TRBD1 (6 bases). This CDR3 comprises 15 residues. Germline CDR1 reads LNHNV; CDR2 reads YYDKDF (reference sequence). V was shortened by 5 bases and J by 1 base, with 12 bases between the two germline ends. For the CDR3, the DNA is TGTGCCACCAGCCGGAAGGGGGTCAGCAATCAGCCCCAGCATTTT. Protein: CATSRKGVSNQPQHF.

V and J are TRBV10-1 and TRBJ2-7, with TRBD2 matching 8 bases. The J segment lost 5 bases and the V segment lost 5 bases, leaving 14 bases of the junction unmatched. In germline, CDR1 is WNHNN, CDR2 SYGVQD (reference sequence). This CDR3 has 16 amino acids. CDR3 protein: CASSQGHSGKSHEQYF. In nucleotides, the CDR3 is TGCGCCAGCAGTCAGGGCCATAGCGGGAAATCCCACGAGCAGTACTTC.

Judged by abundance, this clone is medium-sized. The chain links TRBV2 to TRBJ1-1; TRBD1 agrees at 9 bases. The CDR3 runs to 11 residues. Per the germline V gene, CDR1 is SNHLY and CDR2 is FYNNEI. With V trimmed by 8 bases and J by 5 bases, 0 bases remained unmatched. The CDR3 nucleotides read TGTGCCAGCGGGACAGGGACTGAAGCTTTCTTT. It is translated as CASGTGTEAFF.

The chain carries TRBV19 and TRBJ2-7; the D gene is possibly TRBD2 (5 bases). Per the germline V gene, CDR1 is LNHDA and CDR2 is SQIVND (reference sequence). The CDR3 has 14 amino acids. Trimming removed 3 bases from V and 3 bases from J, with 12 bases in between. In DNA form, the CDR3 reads TGTGCCAGTAGTATGAGGGCAGAAAGCTACGAGCAGTACTTC. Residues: CASSMRAESYEQYF.

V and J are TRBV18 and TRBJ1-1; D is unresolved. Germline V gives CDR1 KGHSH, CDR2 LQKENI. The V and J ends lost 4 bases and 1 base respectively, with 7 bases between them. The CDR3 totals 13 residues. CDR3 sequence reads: CASSLTRNTEAFF. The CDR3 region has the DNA TGTGCCAGCTCACTTACAAGGAACACTGAAGCTTTCTTT.

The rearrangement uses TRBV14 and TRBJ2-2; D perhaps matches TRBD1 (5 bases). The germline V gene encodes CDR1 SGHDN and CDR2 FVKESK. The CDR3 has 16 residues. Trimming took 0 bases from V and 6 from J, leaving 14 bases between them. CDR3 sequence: CASSQDHRGYAGELFF. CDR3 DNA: TGTGCCAGCAGCCAAGATCATAGGGGATACGCCGGGGAGCTGTTTTTT.

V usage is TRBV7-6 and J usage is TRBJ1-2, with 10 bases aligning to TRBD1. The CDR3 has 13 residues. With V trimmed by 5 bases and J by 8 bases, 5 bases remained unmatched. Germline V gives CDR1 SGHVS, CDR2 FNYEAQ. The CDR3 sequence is CASSDGTGEGYTF. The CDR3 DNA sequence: TGTGCCAGCAGCGACGGGACAGGGGAGGGCTACACCTTC.

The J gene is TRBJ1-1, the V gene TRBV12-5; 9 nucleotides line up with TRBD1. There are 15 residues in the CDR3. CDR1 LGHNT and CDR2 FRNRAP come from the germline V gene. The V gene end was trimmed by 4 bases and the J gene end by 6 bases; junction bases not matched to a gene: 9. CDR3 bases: TGTGCTAGTGGTTATCACCGGGACAGGGCTTCTGAAGCTTTCTTT. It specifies CASGYHRDRASEAFF.

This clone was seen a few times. In DNA form, the CDR3 reads TGCGCCAGCAGTGAGATCGGGGGGTATGAGCAGTTCTTC. Protein: CASSEIGGYEQFF. This rearrangement joins TRBV10-1 to TRBJ2-1; 7 bases map to TRBD2. The CDR3 is 13 residues long. Germline loops: CDR1 WNHNN, CDR2 SYGVQD (reference sequence). V shed 2 bases and J 8 bases; nucleotides not matched to a gene: 3.

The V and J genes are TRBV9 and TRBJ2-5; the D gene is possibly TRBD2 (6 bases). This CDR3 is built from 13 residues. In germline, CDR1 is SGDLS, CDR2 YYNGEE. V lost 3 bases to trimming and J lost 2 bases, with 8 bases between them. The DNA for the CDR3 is TGTGCCAGCAGCGCGGGGGTACAAGAGACCCAGTACTTC. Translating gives CASSAGVQETQYF.

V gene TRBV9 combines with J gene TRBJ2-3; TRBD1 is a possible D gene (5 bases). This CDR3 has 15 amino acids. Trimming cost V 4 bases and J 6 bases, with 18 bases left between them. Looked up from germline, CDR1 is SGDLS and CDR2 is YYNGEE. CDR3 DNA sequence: TGTGCCAGCAGCTCTGGGGCCCTCATCATGGATACGCAGTATTTT. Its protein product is CASSSGALIMDTQYF.

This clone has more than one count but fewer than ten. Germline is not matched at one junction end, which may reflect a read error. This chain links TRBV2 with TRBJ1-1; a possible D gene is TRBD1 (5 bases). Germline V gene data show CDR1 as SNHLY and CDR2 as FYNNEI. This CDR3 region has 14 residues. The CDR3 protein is CASREEGSWTEAFF. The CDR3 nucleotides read TGTGCCAGCAGGGAAGAGGGGTCCTGGACTGAAGCTTTCTTT.

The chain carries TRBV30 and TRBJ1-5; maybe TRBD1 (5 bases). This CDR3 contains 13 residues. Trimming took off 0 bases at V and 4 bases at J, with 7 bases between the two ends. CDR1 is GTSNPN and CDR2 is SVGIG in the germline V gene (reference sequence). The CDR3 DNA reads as TGTGCCTGGAGTGTAGGGACTAATCAGCCCCAGCATTTT. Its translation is CAWSVGTNQPQHF.

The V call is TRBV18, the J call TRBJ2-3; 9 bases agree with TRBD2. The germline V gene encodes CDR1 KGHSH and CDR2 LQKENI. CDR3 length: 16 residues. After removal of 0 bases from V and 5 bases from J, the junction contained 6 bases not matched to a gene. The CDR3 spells CASSPPRGGAVDTQYF. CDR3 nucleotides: TGTGCCAGCTCACCACCGCGCGGGGGGGCCGTAGATACGCAGTATTTT. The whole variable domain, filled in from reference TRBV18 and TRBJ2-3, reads NAGVMQNPRHLVRRRGQEARLRCSPMKGHSHVYWYRQLPEEGLKFMVYLQKENIIDESGMPKERFSAEFPKEGPSILRIQQVVRGDSAAYFCASSPPRGGAVDTQYFGPGTRLTVL.

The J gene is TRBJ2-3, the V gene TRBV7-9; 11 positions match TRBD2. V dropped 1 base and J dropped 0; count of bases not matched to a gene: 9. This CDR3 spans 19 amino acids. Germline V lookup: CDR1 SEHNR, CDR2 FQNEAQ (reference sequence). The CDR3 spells CASSLDLAGGPTSTDTQYF. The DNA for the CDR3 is TGTGCCAGCAGCTTAGATTTAGCGGGAGGGCCTACAAGCACAGATACGCAGTATTTT. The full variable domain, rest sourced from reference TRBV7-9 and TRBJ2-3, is DTGVSQNPRHKITKRGQNVTFRCDPISEHNRLYWYRQTLGQGPEFLTYFQNEAQLEKSRLLSDRFSAERPKGSFSTLEIQRTEQGDSAMYLCASSLDLAGGPTSTDTQYFGPGTRLTVL.